The TCR beta chain under discussion was sequenced for a study of cytomegalovirus exposure and HLA in healthy donors. Sequenced by immunoSEQ multiplex PCR; TCRdb stores in-frame clones only, minus some. The data show about 150,000 clones, about 89% seen once. V shed 3 bases, J shed 3 bases, and the junction held 3 bases outside the gene matches. Germline V gene sequence: CDR1 MGHDK, CDR2 SYGVNS. This CDR3 has 14 residues. This clonotype originated in a man between 18 and 29 years old in good health and CMV-seronegative. Sequencing input: PBMCs. The V call is TRBV25-1, the J call TRBJ2-5, with 8 bases that match TRBD2. CDR3 coding DNA: TGTGCCAGCAGTGACCAGCGGGGGAAAGAGACCCAGTACTTC. This codes for CASSDQRGKETQYF.